This T cell receptor (beta chain) originates from a study of T-cell memory formation after mild COVID-19. In the study overall: Clusters were largely donor specific.

The germline V gene has CDR1 SEHNR and CDR2 FQNEAQ (reference sequence). The CDR3 covers 14 residues. Trimming stripped 5 bases from V and 3 bases from J, with 13 bases between. TCRdb reanalysed the 5' RACE reads using MiXCR and keeps one entry per CDR3 protein. In the table there are 70,000 to 100,000 distinct CDR3 sequences, about 13% of which are singletons. A remark on this clonotype: Its antigen is as yet unknown.

Overall study results and limits: Clones which contracted sat mainly in CM and EM if CD4+, and in EMRA if CD8+.

Sample: PBMCs or a T cell subset sorted from them (not recorded which). J is TRBJ1-1 and V is TRBV7-9; D gene uncertain. This receptor was obtained from an adult woman who had mild COVID-19 (a few samples of this study predate the infection). Cell type and time point are not known. CDR3 protein: CASSPRRGYTEAFF. In DNA form, the CDR3 reads TGTGCCAGCAGCCCCCGGAGAGGCTACACTGAAGCTTTCTTT.